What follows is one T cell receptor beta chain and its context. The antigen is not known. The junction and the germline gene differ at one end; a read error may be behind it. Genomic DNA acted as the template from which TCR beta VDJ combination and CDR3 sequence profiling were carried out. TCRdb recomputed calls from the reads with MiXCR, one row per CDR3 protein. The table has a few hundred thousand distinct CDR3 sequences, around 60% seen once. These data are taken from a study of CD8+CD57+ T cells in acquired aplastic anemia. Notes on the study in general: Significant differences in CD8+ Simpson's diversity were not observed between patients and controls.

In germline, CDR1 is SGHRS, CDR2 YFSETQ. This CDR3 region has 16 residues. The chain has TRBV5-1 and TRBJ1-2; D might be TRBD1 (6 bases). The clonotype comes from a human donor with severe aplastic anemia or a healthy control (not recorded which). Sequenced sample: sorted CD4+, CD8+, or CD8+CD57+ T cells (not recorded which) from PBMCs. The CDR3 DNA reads TGCGCCGGCAGCTTGTCGTCGACAGGATACAACTATGGCTACACCTTC. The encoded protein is CAGSLSSTGYNYGYTF.